The 16 T cell receptor beta chains reported below all come from one sample, sequenced in a study of pediatric ulcerative colitis. Here immunoSEQ multiplex PCR was the method, and the copy in TCRdb shows in-frame clones only, minus some. The sample lists about 35,000 clones, about 81% occurring once. One to two pinch biopsies were taken from the rectum during colonoscopy. Sequencing used gut tissue. Receptors originate from a boy aged 5-17 years with mild ulcerative colitis.

This chain joins TRBV10-3 and TRBJ2-1; TRBD2 agrees at 10 bases. Germline V CDR1 and CDR2: ENHRY, SYGVKD. The CDR3 is 15 residues long. The V gene end was trimmed by 2 bases and the J gene end by 7 bases; junction bases not matched to a gene: 5. The CDR3: CAISEHSSGGNEQFF. For the CDR3, the DNA is TGTGCCATCAGTGAGCACTCTAGCGGGGGAAATGAGCAGTTCTTC.

This clone was detected only once. The chain carries TRBV2 and TRBJ1-6; possibly TRBD1 for D (6 bases). The CDR3 covers 16 residues. Trimming cost V 6 bases and J 0 bases, with 12 bases left between them. Germline V gene data show CDR1 as SNHLY and CDR2 as FYNNEI. The CDR3: CASRLGQFSYNSPLHF. The CDR3 DNA sequence: TGTGCCAGCAGGCTAGGACAGTTCTCCTATAATTCACCCCTCCACTTT.

This clone was seen a handful of times. The chain links TRBV19 to TRBJ1-1, with D possibly TRBD1 on 5 matching bases. CDR1 LNHDA and CDR2 SQIVND come from the germline V gene (reference sequence). V dropped 6 bases and J dropped 6 bases, with 14 bases sitting between them. CDR3 length: 13 residues. The CDR3: CASSLSRGAEAFF. The CDR3 DNA is TGTGCCAGTAGCCTATCTAGAGGGGCTGAAGCTTTCTTT.

V and J are TRBV6-5 and TRBJ1-1; 8 bases fit TRBD1. Germline CDR1 is MNHEY and CDR2 is SVGAGI. The CDR3 covers 13 residues. V trimming: 5 bases; J trimming: 7 bases; junction bases outside the gene matches: 6. CDR3 nucleotides: TGTGCCAGCAGTCTAAGACAGGGGAATGAAGCTTTCTTT. Translated, it gives CASSLRQGNEAFF.

The rearrangement links TRBV2 to TRBJ1-3; a possible D gene is TRBD1 (6 bases). The CDR3 extends over 15 amino acids. V was pared by 7 bases and J by 0 bases, with 13 bases between. Germline V gene lookup returns CDR1 SNHLY and CDR2 FYNNEI. The CDR3 region is CASMRRGYSGNTIYF. Here the CDR3 DNA reads TGTGCCAGCATGCGCAGGGGTTACTCTGGAAACACCATATATTTT.

V usage is TRBV21-1 and J usage is TRBJ2-1; the D call TRBD2 from the table was never checked on the DNA. TRBV21-1 is deemed a pseudogene. This CDR3 has 15 residues. The CDR3 loop reads CASSTERGAYNEQFF. The DNA for the CDR3 is TGTGCCAGCAGCACCGAGCGCGGGGCCTACAATGAGCAGTTCTTC.

The CDR3 protein is CASSSGQGTLAFF. The CDR3 DNA sequence: TGTGCCAGCAGTTCCGGACAGGGGACTTTGGCTTTCTTT. The rearrangement uses TRBV5-6 and TRBJ1-1; 9 bases map to TRBD1. V trimming: 5 bases; J trimming: 11 bases; junction bases outside the gene matches: 10. This CDR3 contains 13 residues. The germline CDR1 and CDR2 sequences are SGHDT and YYEEEE.

This chain connects TRBV19 to TRBJ1-6; D unclear. Germline-derived CDR1 and CDR2 are LNHDA and SQIVND (reference sequence). With 11 bases removed from V and 2 bases from J, the gap between germline ends came to 16 bases. The CDR3 is 15 residues long. The CDR3 DNA follows: TGTGCCTCCAGACTGTCGAGGGCCTATAATTCACCCCTCCACTTT. Amino acids: CASRLSRAYNSPLHF.

In its sample, this clone is medium-sized. This rearrangement joins TRBV11-2 to TRBJ2-7, with no clear D. The CDR3 totals 13 residues. Trimming stripped 0 bases from V and 4 bases from J, with 7 bases between. The germline CDR1 and CDR2 sequences are SGHAT and FQNNGV. This CDR3 reads CASSLDGWYEQYF. The CDR3 DNA is TGTGCCAGCAGCTTAGACGGGTGGTACGAGCAGTACTTC.

The chain's CDR3 is CASSSSTVIMNTEAFF. The CDR3 nucleotides are TGTGCCAGCAGCTCATCGACAGTGATCATGAACACTGAAGCTTTCTTT. The chain carries TRBV4-2 and TRBJ1-1; D might be TRBD1 (5 bases). V was cut by 5 bases and J by 0 bases, with 16 bases left in between. The CDR3 is made up of 16 amino acids. The germline CDR1 and CDR2 sequences are LGHNA and YNFKEQ.

This clone was seen once. The chain combines TRBV6-5 with TRBJ2-1; no clear D. The CDR3 runs 13 residues. The ends were cut back, 4 bases at V and 4 bases at J, with 8 bases in the middle. Germline values: CDR1 MNHEY, CDR2 SVGAGI. The CDR3 DNA reads as TGTGCCAGCAGTTCCGCTCAATACAATGAGCAGTTCTTC. Translation gives CASSSAQYNEQFF.

The chain uses TRBV6-1 and TRBJ2-5; 8 nucleotides agree with TRBD2. This CDR3 is 15 amino acids long. Per germline, CDR1 MNHNS and CDR2 SASEGT. V shed 0 bases and J 3 bases; nucleotides not matched to a gene: 3. CDR3 bases: TGTGCCAGCAGTGAAGCGCTGCGGGGGGAAGAGACCCAGTACTTC. It codes for CASSEALRGEETQYF.

The chain carries TRBV11-2 and TRBJ2-5, with TRBD2 identical over 10 bases. V shed 2 bases and J 2 bases; nucleotides not matched to a gene: 11. The germline CDR1 and CDR2 sequences are SGHAT and FQNNGV. This CDR3 region has 18 residues. CDR3 DNA sequence: TGTGCCAGCAGCTTATCTCTAGCGGGGGACACACTACAAGAGACCCAGTACTTC. This encodes CASSLSLAGDTLQETQYF. Supplemented by reference TRBV11-2 and TRBJ2-5, the full variable domain reads EAGVAQSPRYKIIEKRQSVAFWCNPISGHATLYWYQQILGQGPKLLIQFQNNGVVDDSQLPKDRFSAERLKGVDSTLKIQPAKLEDSAVYLCASSLSLAGDTLQETQYFGPGTRLLVL.

The chain couples TRBV5-1 to TRBJ2-2; 14 bases agree with TRBD2. Germline V gene sequence: CDR1 SGHRS, CDR2 YFSETQ. The V segment lost 3 bases and the J segment 1 base; nucleotides outside the gene matches: 2. The CDR3 length is 17 residues. The CDR3 sequence is CASSSGLAGGNTGELFF. DNA of the CDR3: TGCGCCAGCAGCTCCGGACTAGCGGGGGGGAACACCGGGGAGCTGTTTTTT. Variable domain in full (rest from reference TRBV5-1 and TRBJ2-2): KAGVTQTPRYLIKTRGQQVTLSCSPISGHRSVSWYQQTPGQGLQFLFEYFSETQRNKGNFPGRFSGRQFSNSRSEMNVSTLELGDSALYLCASSSGLAGGNTGELFFGEGSRLTVL.

The rearrangement uses TRBV30 and TRBJ2-5, with 7 bases fitting TRBD2. V shed 4 bases and J 0 bases; nucleotides not matched to a gene: 2. The CDR3 runs to 13 residues. Germline values: CDR1 GTSNPN, CDR2 SVGIG (reference sequence). CDR3 DNA: TGTGCCTGGATGGGGGGGTACCAAGAGACCCAGTACTTC. Its protein is CAWMGGYQETQYF.

The chain recombines TRBV2 with TRBJ2-7, with TRBD2 identical over 10 bases. Trimming took 5 bases from V and 2 from J; bases not matched to a gene: 0. CDR3 size: 13 residues. Germline CDR1 reads SNHLY; CDR2 reads FYNNEI. In DNA form, the CDR3 reads TGTGCCAGCAGTAGCGGGGGGGCCTACGAGCAGTACTTC. Translated: CASSSGGAYEQYF.